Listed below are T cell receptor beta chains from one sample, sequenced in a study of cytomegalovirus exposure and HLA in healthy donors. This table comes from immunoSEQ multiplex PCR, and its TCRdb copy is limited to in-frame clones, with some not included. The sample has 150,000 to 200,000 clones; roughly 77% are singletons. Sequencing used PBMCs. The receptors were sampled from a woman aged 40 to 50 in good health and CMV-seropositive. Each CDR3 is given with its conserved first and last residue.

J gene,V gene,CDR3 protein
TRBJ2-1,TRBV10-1,CASSDGGTGRNEQFF
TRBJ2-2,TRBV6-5,CASSRAGRAGGELFF
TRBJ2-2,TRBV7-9,CASARRRGALTGELFF
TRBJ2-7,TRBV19,CASSSAGTRGTYEQYF
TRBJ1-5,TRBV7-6,CASSADRSNQPQHF
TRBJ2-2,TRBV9,CASSVALAGGETGELFF
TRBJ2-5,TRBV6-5,CASSYGLGRGETQYF
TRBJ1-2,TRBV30,CAWSVAGRGYGYTF
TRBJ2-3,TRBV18,CASSPAGLGTDTQYF
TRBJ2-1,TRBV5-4,CASSLLSGNYNEQFF
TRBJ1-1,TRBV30,CAWRQNYMNTEAFF
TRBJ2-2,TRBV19,CASRFGEEWRTGELFF
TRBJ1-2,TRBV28,CASSPAEGPTYGYTF
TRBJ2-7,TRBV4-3,CASSQDGQGGIYEQYF
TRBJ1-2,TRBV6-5,CASKGGGADGYTF
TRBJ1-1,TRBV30,CASAVRGRRTEAFF
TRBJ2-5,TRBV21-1,CASSPQVRGRWSQETQYF
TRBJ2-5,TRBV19,CASSNRDRETQYF
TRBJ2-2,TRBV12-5,CASGLLPNTGELFF
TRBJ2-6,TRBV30,CAWSVGASGANVLTF
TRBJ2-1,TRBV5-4,CASNLGTSGDEQFF
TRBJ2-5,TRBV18,CASSPPGRGTQYF
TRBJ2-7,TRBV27,CASSLRQNAYEQYF
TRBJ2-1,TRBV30,CAWSEDRGIYEQFF
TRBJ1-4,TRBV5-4,CASRDRTNEKLFF
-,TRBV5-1,CASSLVGTSSSYEQYF
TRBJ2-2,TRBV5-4,CASSLRLAGPLNTGELFF
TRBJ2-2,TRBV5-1,CASSLSGWDTGELFF
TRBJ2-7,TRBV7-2,CASSSLTSIPYEQYF
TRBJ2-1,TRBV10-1,CASPIAGGEPNNEQFF
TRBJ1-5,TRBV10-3,CAISGDRDQPQHF
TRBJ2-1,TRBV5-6,CASSLARNSYNEQFF